This entry describes one TCR beta chain. The sample originates from a study of blood T cell repertoires in COVID-19. The CDR3 is 17 amino acids. Trimming took 6 bases from V and 2 from J; bases not matched to a gene: 12. In germline, CDR1 is SGHTA, CDR2 FQGNSA. How the authors handled the data: For nucleated cells, counts were estimated from reference gene primer amplification. Here immunoSEQ multiplex PCR was the method, and the copy in TCRdb shows in-frame clones only, minus some. V and J calls plus clone size are reproduced from that table; the DNA served to infer D and trimming. The sample includes 290,000 or so clones, around 87% of them seen just once.

The source is a man aged 18 to 30 with active or convalescent COVID-19. What was sequenced was peripheral blood. The chain employs TRBV7-2 and TRBJ2-5, with 10 bases fitting TRBD2. As DNA, the CDR3 is TGTGCCAGCAGACCCAGGCTAGCGGGGGCCTCTCAAGAGACCCAGTACTTC. Protein: CASRPRLAGASQETQYF.